This T cell receptor (beta chain) was captured by sequencing in a study of T cell repertoires in cytomegalovirus infection. On the study more broadly: Public TCR beta signatures provided an indication of both CMV infection and a matching HLA type. General observations from the study: Predominance within the ex vivo response was attributable to HLA-C-restricted CMV-specific TCR beta clonotypes.

From the reads, TCRdb called clonotypes with MiXCR, one entry per CDR3 protein. The table shows 350,000 to 450,000 distinct CDR3 sequences, with roughly 18% occurring only once. Points on this clonotype: Its target is not known.

The clonotype comes from a human donor in good health (CMV status not recorded). Some clones in this sample may be carry-over from other donors' samples. The sequencing input was PBMCs.

The CDR3 region is CASSIGTVTAKETQYF. CDR3 DNA sequence: TGTGCCAGTAGTATTGGGACGGTCACGGCCAAGGAGACCCAGTACTTC. The chain employs TRBV19 and TRBJ2-5; D could derive from TRBD1 or TRBD2 (5 bases each). The V gene lost 3 bases and the J gene lost 5 bases, with 19 bases spanning the gap. Looked up from germline, CDR1 is LNHDA and CDR2 is SQIVND (reference sequence). The CDR3 is 16 amino acids. The whole variable domain, remainder taken from reference TRBV19 and TRBJ2-5, is DGGITQSPKYLFRKEGQNVTLSCEQNLNHDAMYWYRQDPGQGLRLIYYSQIVNDFQKGDIAEGYSVSREKKESFPLTVTSAQKNPTAFYLCASSIGTVTAKETQYFGPGTRLLVL.